Reported below is one T cell receptor (beta chain). Its antigen is unknown. The source of the sample is a study of a mutant IDH1 vaccine in newly diagnosed glioma. On the study more broadly: Either 4-6 weeks after radiotherapy alone or alongside temozolomide, vaccination was begun.

The method was immunoSEQ multiplex PCR; TCRdb's version includes in-frame clones alone and lacks a portion of them. The sample holds fewer than 35,000 clones; approximately 83% are singletons and the top ten take 29%. Time point noted: week 47, end of study. Doses of 300 ug of mutant IDH1 20-mer peptide were given with topical imiquimod. From germline, CDR1 is MDHEN and CDR2 SYDVKM. V was pared by 5 bases and J by 2 bases, with 7 bases between. The CDR3 extends over 12 amino acids. This specimen was PBMCs, taken from a glioma patient whose treatment included an IDH1 peptide vaccine. The source is a young man with glioma. This sequence joins TRBV28 and TRBJ2-7; D is unresolved. The CDR3 here is CASSRVPYEQYF. DNA for the CDR3: TGTGCCAGCAGTCGAGTTCCCTACGAGCAGTACTTC.